This TCR beta chain was observed in a study of cytomegalovirus exposure and HLA in healthy donors (dated by TCRdb to about 2017). For the study in its entirety: An earlier analysis of several hundred of the donors reported 276 Gb of sequence data and 117 million unique TCR beta sequences obtained from some 200 million T cells. Rather than using new phenotypic data, the later analysis identified candidate immune exposures from TCR beta sequences and from how often those sequences occurred across donors. In a later analysis, previously published TCR beta repertoires from fewer than 750 donors were re-analyzed and high-resolution HLA genotyping was added so that TCR occurrence patterns could be studied. An early release that covered 500 to 800 HLA-typed donors contained approximately 300 gigabases of sequencing data and 75 million to 100 million unique TCR sequences. Every discovery cohort repertoire had been produced on one sequencing platform. HLA typing covered class I and class II loci at four-digit resolution. Besides the first cohort of 550 to 750 subjects, a separate validation cohort made up of 120 different subjects was used. Using immunosequencing, the study profiled T cell repertoires from 500 to 800 subjects and related those repertoires to cytomegalovirus serostatus. The study aimed to test whether signatures of past pathogen exposure could be identified by cataloging public T cell receptors. A few DR-DQ haplotypes were treated as single units for association and clustering because of strong linkage in the cohort. A later genetic analysis took genome-wide SNP genotypes for about 65% of the 666 donors and used that subset as a discovery cohort. Among roughly 370 genotyped donors of the cohort, an average of about 240,000 unique TCR beta nucleotide sequences were sequenced per donor, roughly 20% of them non-productive. The genetic ancestry cluster associated with self-reported Caucasian donors included about 84% of the roughly 380 genotyped donors. The study combined high-throughput TCR immunosequencing, statistical association of individual TCRs with disease status, and machine learning to predict cytomegalovirus infection status. The number of donors typed differed by locus, with roughly 629-640 for A, B, C, DRB1 and DQB1, 522 for DQA1, about 610 for DPA1, and around 430 for DPB1. Donor age, sex, ethnicity and CMV serostatus were collected together with the repertoire data. To decide whether each TCR beta V gene segment behaved as functional or pseudogenic, an earlier analysis of approximately 600 of the donors relied on high-throughput TCR beta sequencing.

This clone was counted a single time. The antigen this receptor binds is unknown. No much larger clonotype is one base removed from it; base qualities were not supplied. What the authors observed across the whole study: In a later analysis, HLA-associated TCR beta chains were found to be more clonally expanded and to have lower generation probabilities than equally common non-associated chains. A later genetic analysis reported fewer N-insertions in productive TCRs among donors in an Asian-associated ancestry cluster than the roughly 700-donor mean. A later analysis associated 15,000 or so TCR beta sequences with specific HLA alleles at a false discovery rate of 0.05. Correlated functional status among segregating V segments might reflect linkage disequilibrium, but an unknown experimental factor could not be ruled out. Assigning TCR associations to individual alleles was difficult when HLA alleles, especially DR and DQ, strongly co-occurred. A later analysis found that TCR association rates varied across HLA loci, with DRB1 alleles showing the most associated TCRs and HLA-C alleles the fewest. According to a later analysis, parvovirus B19, influenza, CMV and Epstein-Barr virus appeared linked to several top co-occurrence clusters. A further reported finding was that TCR beta sequences accurately predicted the HLA-A and HLA-B alleles for most subjects in the first cohort. The cohort was sequenced for TCR beta chains only, and without alpha or paired-chain data the features that could be detected were limited. Some IMGT-functional V segments, including TRBV6-2 and TRBV6-3, could not be distinguished by the 87-base-pair reads and were therefore excluded. A cluster of highly shared sequence variants was judged likely to represent a technical artifact of the sequencing pipeline. A later analysis found that most CMV-associated TCR beta chains appeared HLA-restricted, with HLA associations seemingly driven largely by CMV exposure. Sequencing depth was assumed to be roughly uniform across donors in the presence/absence analyses, though that assumption may not hold. Immune exposure information for the cohort was limited to CMV serostatus. It was suggested by the authors that the approach could potentially be generalized to other disease states and immunological phenotypes. The classifier was reported to diagnose cytomegalovirus status with high specificity and sensitivity in both the original and validation cohorts. Because HLA typing was unavailable for some donors at each locus, only the typed subset was used in association tests. In an earlier analysis of some 500 of the donors, most TCR beta V segments were observed in productive rearrangements about 90% or about 30% of the time, broadly matching IMGT annotations. A total of 164 TCR beta chains were listed by the study as associated with cytomegalovirus. V-gene and J-gene trimming of TCR beta chains was associated with a missense DCLRE1C variant in a later genetic analysis, and the association was replicated in an independent cohort. In vitro tests confirmed that a few of the cytomegalovirus-associated TCR beta chains recognize cytomegalovirus antigens. Because counts were too low, about 15 rarely observed V segments, including chromosome 9 orphons, were left out of the earlier analysis of 587 of the donors. Most TCR sequences were observed very rarely across donors, whereas some public TCRs were present in many individuals.

The cohort consisted of hundreds of healthy bone marrow donors. Cohort members were all nominally healthy when sampled, although unrecorded immune exposures were likely present. The donor tested CMV seronegative, placing the donor among the approximately 360 seronegative members of the cohort. A peripheral blood sample was provided by each donor, and peripheral blood mononuclear cells were used for TCR beta sequencing. The Qiagen DNeasy Blood Extraction Kit was used to extract genomic DNA from the blood cell samples. Including the terminal cysteine and phenylalanine, the CDR3 comprises 15 residues. Only the CDR3 portion is preserved as DNA: 45 bases, with reading frame beginning at the first base. Trimming leaves V shorter by 6 bases and J shorter by 5 bases, with the junction holding 13 bases beyond the gene matches. The germline V gene sets CDR1 to SQVTM and CDR2 to ANQGSEA. The method was the immunoSEQ multiplex PCR assay. For the multiplex PCR, a mixture combining 60 forward primers for TCR Vbeta segments and 13 reverse primers for TCR Jbeta segments was used. A multiplex PCR assay on genomic DNA amplified the CDR3 region of rearranged TCR beta genes. The Illumina HiSeq System was used to sequence the amplified TCR beta libraries as 87-base-pair reads. The paper's processing steps were these. Across the roughly 670 repertoires, a later analysis counted 75 million to 90 million unique TCR beta chains, about 10 million of which were shared by at least two donors. Raw reads were error-corrected and collapsed into unique sequences by a nearest-neighbor algorithm in which closely related sequences were merged to remove PCR and sequencing errors. V, D and J gene segments were assigned by aligning CDR3 sequences to IMGT reference sequences. Each retained sequence needed at least a six-nucleotide match to both a V gene segment and a J gene segment. Rearrangements were called productive when the CDR3 lacked stop codons and stayed in frame with V and J; all others were non-productive. CDR3 was defined by IMGT convention, running from the second conserved V-encoded cysteine to the conserved J-encoded phenylalanine. The earlier analysis of about 530 of the donors excluded any sequence lacking an unambiguous match to a single V gene segment. An earlier analysis of fewer than 650 of the donors classified V segments as functional when productive rearrangements were above 56.7% and as segregating when the standard deviation between donors was above 5%. To diagnose cytomegalovirus status from the catalog of TCR beta chain sequences, a statistical classification framework was built. In a later analysis, V and J genes were assigned by comparing TCR nucleotide sequences against IMGT/GENE-DB human TR gene sequences. The TCRdist pipeline was used in a later analysis to assign CDR3 sequences and most-parsimonious VDJ recombination scenarios. In a later analysis, each TCR beta chain was defined by its CDR3 amino acid sequence together with its V-gene family, and reads lacking a unique V-gene family were excluded. To address suspected cross-contamination and a sequencing artifact, a later analysis removed 592 highly shared, low-generation-probability nucleotide sequences. In a later analysis, a clonal expansion index for each public chain was calculated from normalized within-repertoire ranks of inferred template counts. Generation probabilities in a later analysis came from a VDJ recombination model fitted to out-of-frame rearrangements, and those results were checked against IGoR. In a later analysis, hypergeometric tests were used to score TCR-TCR, TCR-HLA and TCR-CMV co-occurrence, with a repertoire-size bias correction applied to TCR pairs. A later analysis estimated false discovery rates by permuting HLA or CMV assignments 20 times. In a later analysis, co-occurring TCRs were grouped using DBSCAN, with TCRdist sequence similarity added in when clustering inside HLA-allele-positive subsets. Co-occurrence clustering excluded repertoires with fewer than 30,000 or more than 120,000 public chains, plus five with anomalous nucleotide sharing. In its TCRdb copy, this immuneACCESS table keeps in-frame sequences only and misses some clones. Where compared with another copy, unresolved V genes explain less than half of these, and the others have no known cause. V, J and clone size reflect that table, while D and trimming were determined from the DNA. This sample gives about 180,000 clones in total; around 81% of them show up just once. The ten largest account for around 5.7% of the sample.

Sample: PBMCs. The TCR comes from a man in his forties in good health and CMV-seronegative. The chain is encoded by TRBV29-1 joined to TRBJ2-5, and 9 bases in between align with TRBD2. This receptor has the CDR3 CSVPRDSGRRETQYF. The nucleotides read TGCAGCGTCCCGAGGGATAGCGGGAGAAGGGAGACCCAGTACTTC.